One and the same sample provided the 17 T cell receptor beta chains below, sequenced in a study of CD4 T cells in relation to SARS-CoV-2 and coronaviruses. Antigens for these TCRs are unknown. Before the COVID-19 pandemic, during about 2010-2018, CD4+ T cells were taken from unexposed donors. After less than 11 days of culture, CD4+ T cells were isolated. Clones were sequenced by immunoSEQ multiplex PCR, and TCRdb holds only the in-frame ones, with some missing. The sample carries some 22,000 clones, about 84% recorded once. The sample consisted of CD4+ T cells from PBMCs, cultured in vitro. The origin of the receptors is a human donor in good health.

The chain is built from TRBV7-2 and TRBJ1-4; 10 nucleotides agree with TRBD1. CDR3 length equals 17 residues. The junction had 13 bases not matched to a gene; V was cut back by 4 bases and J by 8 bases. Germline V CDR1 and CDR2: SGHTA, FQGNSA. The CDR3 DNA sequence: TGTGCCAGCAGCTCCGAACGGACAGGGGGGTATTGGGAAAAACTGTTTTTT. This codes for CASSSERTGGYWEKLFF.

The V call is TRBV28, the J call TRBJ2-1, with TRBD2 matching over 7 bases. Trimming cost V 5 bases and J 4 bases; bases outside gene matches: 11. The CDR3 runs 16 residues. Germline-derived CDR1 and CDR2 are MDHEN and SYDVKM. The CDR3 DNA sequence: TGTGCCAGCAGTACCCCTTCAGCGGGGAATTACAATGAGCAGTTCTTC. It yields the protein CASSTPSAGNYNEQFF.

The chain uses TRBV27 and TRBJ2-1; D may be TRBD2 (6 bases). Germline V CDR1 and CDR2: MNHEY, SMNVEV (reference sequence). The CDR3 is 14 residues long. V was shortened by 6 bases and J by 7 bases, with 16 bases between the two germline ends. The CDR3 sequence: CASSRQTSSNEQFF. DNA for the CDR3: TGTGCCAGCAGCCGGCAGACTAGTAGTAATGAGCAGTTCTTC.

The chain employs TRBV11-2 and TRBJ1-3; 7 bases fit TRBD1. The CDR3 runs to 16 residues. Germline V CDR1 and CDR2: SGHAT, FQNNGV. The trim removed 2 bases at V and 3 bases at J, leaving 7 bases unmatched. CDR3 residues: CASSLSTGAVGNTIYF. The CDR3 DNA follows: TGTGCCAGCAGCTTATCAACAGGGGCAGTTGGAAACACCATATATTTT.

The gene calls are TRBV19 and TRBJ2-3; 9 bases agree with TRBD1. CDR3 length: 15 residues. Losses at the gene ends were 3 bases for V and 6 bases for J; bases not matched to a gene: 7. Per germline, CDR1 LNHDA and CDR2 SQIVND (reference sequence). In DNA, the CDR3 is TGTGCCAGTAGTATCGGACAGGGGACAACGGATACGCAGTATTTT. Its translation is CASSIGQGTTDTQYF.

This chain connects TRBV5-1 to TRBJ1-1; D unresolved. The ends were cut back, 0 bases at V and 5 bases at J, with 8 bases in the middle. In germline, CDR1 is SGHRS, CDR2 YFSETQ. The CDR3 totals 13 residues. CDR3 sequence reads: CASSLDLGTEAFF. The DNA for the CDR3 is TGCGCCAGCAGCTTGGATTTGGGGACTGAAGCTTTCTTT.

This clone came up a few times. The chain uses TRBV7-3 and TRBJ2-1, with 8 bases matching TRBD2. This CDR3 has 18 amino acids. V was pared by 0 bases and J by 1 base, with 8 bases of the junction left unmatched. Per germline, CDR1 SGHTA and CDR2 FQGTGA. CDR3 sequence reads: CASSLTSRTSLSYNEQFF. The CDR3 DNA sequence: TGTGCCAGCAGCTTAACCTCCCGGACTAGCCTTTCCTACAATGAGCAGTTCTTC.

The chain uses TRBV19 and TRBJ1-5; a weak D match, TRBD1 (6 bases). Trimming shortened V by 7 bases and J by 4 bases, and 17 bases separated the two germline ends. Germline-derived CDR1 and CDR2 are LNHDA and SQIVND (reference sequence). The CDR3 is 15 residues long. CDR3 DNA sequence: TGTGCCAGTACCCTGCAGGGGACACAAAATCAGCCCCAGCATTTT. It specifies CASTLQGTQNQPQHF.

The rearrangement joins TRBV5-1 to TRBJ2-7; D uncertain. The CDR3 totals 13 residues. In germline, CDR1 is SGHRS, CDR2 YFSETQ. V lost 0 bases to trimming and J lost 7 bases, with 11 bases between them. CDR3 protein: CASSLEPSREQYF. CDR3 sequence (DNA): TGCGCCAGCAGCTTGGAACCGTCCCGGGAGCAGTACTTC.

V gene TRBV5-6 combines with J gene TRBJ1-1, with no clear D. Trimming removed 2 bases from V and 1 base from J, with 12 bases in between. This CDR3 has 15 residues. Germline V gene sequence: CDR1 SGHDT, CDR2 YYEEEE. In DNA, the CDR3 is TGTGCCAGCAGCTTTCGGGTCTTTGGGAACACTGAAGCTTTCTTT. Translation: CASSFRVFGNTEAFF.

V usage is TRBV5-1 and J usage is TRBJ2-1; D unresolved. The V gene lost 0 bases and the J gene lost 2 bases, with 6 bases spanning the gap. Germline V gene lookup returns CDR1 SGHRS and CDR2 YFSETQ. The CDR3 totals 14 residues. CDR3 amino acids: CASSLEGTYNEQFF. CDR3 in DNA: TGCGCCAGCAGCTTGGAGGGTACCTACAATGAGCAGTTCTTC.

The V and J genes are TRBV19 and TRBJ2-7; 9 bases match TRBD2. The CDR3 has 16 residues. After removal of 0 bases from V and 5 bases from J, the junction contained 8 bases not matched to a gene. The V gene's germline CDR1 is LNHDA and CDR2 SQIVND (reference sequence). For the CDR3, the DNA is TGTGCCAGTAGTATAGATCGGGCGGGAGGGCCTAACGAGCAGTACTTC. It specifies CASSIDRAGGPNEQYF. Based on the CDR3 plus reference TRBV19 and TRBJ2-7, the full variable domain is DGGITQSPKYLFRKEGQNVTLSCEQNLNHDAMYWYRQDPGQGLRLIYYSQIVNDFQKGDIAEGYSVSREKKESFPLTVTSAQKNPTAFYLCASSIDRAGGPNEQYFGPGTRLTVT.

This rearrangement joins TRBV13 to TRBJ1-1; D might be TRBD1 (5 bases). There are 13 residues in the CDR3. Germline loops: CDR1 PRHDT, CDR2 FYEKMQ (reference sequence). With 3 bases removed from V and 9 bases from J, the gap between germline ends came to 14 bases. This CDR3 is CASSFRDTLQAFF. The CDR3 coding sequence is TGTGCCAGCAGCTTCAGGGATACACTACAAGCTTTCTTT.

CDR3 nucleotides: TGTGCCAGCAGCCAAGATCTGGGCAGTCACTATGGCTACACCTTC. Translated, it gives CASSQDLGSHYGYTF. The chain has TRBV4-2 and TRBJ1-2; D ambiguous. The germline V and J ends were trimmed by 0 bases and 3 bases, with 11 bases remaining between them. The CDR3 contains 15 residues. Germline V gene sequence: CDR1 LGHNA, CDR2 YNFKEQ.

In DNA form, the CDR3 reads TGTGCCAGTAGTATAAGGTACAGGGAAGAGACCCAGTACTTC. Translation gives CASSIRYREETQYF. J is TRBJ2-5 and V is TRBV19, with TRBD1 as a possible D gene (6 bases). V was trimmed by 2 bases and J by 3 bases, leaving 10 bases between them. The CDR3 has 14 amino acids. Germline CDR1 and CDR2: LNHDA and SQIVND (reference sequence).

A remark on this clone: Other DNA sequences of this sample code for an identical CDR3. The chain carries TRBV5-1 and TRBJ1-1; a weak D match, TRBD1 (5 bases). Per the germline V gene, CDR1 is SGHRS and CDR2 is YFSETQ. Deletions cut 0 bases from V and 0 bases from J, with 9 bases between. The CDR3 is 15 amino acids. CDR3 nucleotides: TGCGCCAGCAGCTTGGCAGGGTCCCTGAACACTGAAGCTTTCTTT. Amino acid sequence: CASSLAGSLNTEAFF.

CDR3 sequence (DNA): TGTGCCAGCGGGCAGCCGCACGGTCAGCCCCAGCATTTT. This translates into CASGQPHGQPQHF. The rearrangement uses TRBV2 and TRBJ1-5; D gene uncertain. Germline lookup yields CDR1 SNHLY and CDR2 FYNNEI. Trimming left V 8 bases short and J 6 bases short, with 14 bases between. This CDR3 is 13 amino acids long.